This T cell receptor beta chain emerged from a study of technical replicates of blood from a handful of donors. Only in-frame clones appear in the TCRdb table, and some are missing; sequencing was by immunoSEQ multiplex PCR. The profile covers approximately 87,000 clones, with more than 85% appearing a single time and approximately 0.4% taken by the ten largest. J gave up 3 bases and V 0 bases, and 19 bases lay outside the gene matches. CDR3 size: 21 residues. V usage is TRBV23-1 and J usage is TRBJ1-1; 10 nucleotides match TRBD1. TRBV23-1 is known as an ORF, though its function is uncertain. Sequencing was carried out using T cells isolated from PBMCs. This clonotype was sampled from a human donor in good health. Some clones in this sample may be carry-over from other donors' samples. CDR3 DNA: TGCGCCAGCAGTCAATCTGGGTGGCACGGGACAGGGGCCTCCCGCGACACTGAAGCTTTCTTT. Translated, it gives CASSQSGWHGTGASRDTEAFF.